This TCR beta chain emerged from a study of breast tumors, draining lymph nodes, adjacent tissues. By frequency in the sample, this clonotype is medium-sized (0.01 to 0.1%). Its antigen is undetermined. Per germline, CDR1 SEHNR and CDR2 FQNEAQ (reference sequence). The CDR3 is made up of 14 amino acids. J was trimmed by 5 bases and V by 5 bases; bases with no gene match: 6. Findings of the study overall: Tumors had less TCR diversity than lymph nodes, more than nontumor tissue. Compared with basal-like, luminal-like tumors shared significantly more repertoire with nontumor tissue.

TCRdb reprocessed the multiplex PCR reads via MiXCR and lists one record per CDR3 protein. The sample shows about 200,000 distinct CDR3 sequences, approximately 30% of them seen only once. Breast cancer patients provided tissue from their axillary draining lymph nodes. Sequenced input: axillary lymph node tissue. The receptor was isolated from a female donor with breast cancer. Some clones in this sample may be carry-over from other donors' samples. The gene calls are TRBV7-9 and TRBJ2-5, with TRBD1 identical over 9 bases. This CDR3 is CASSVGQGKETQYF. The CDR3 region has the DNA TGTGCCAGCAGCGTGGGACAGGGAAAGGAGACCCAGTACTTC.